One and the same sample provided the 5 T cell receptor beta chains below, sequenced in a study of blood T cell repertoires in COVID-19. Profiled with immunoSEQ multiplex PCR; TCRdb holds only in-frame clones, not every one. The table lists some 200,000 clones, more than 75% of them singletons, with 15% to 20% in the top ten. What was sequenced was PBMCs or T cells enriched from blood (not recorded which). The receptor source for this set is a woman aged 50 to 65 who had recovered from COVID-19.

This chain uses TRBV5-5 with TRBJ2-4; possible D gene TRBD1, 6 bases. V gave up 4 bases and J gave up 0 bases, with 14 bases separating them. The CDR3 is made up of 16 amino acids. Germline V gene data show CDR1 as SGHKS and CDR2 as YYEKEE (reference sequence). The CDR3 is CASSHGQSLAKNIQYF. The CDR3 bases are TGTGCCAGCAGCCACGGACAGTCACTAGCCAAAAACATTCAGTACTTC.

The chain uses TRBV19 and TRBJ1-2, with a tentative D call TRBD1 (6 bases). Per germline, CDR1 LNHDA and CDR2 SQIVND (reference sequence). Trimming pared 4 bases from V and 6 bases from J, leaving 12 bases between. The CDR3 is 13 amino acids. CDR3 nucleotides: TGTGCCAGTAGTAAAGTGGGGGCGAATGGCTACACCTTC. Protein product: CASSKVGANGYTF.

This clone was detected once. The chain links TRBV7-3 to TRBJ2-2, with D possibly TRBD2 on 6 matching bases. The ends were cut back, 5 bases at V and 0 bases at J, with 13 bases in the middle. Germline CDR1 and CDR2: SGHTA and FQGTGA. This CDR3 region has 16 residues. The CDR3 sequence: CASSRMGGSNTGELFF. In nucleotides, the CDR3 is TGTGCCAGCAGCCGCATGGGGGGTTCGAACACCGGGGAGCTGTTTTTT.

J is TRBJ2-1 and V is TRBV6-4; 8 bases match TRBD1. This CDR3 spans 15 amino acids. The J segment lost 7 bases and the V segment lost 4 bases, leaving 9 bases of the junction unmatched. Per the germline V gene, CDR1 is MRHNA and CDR2 is SNTAGT. Here the CDR3 DNA reads TGTGCCAGCAGTGCTGACAGGGGAAAAGCGAATGAGCAGTTCTTC. Protein product: CASSADRGKANEQFF.

V gene TRBV10-3 combines with J gene TRBJ2-7; D possibly corresponds to TRBD1 (7 bases). Per germline, CDR1 ENHRY and CDR2 SYGVKD. V lost 2 bases to trimming and J lost 0 bases, with 11 bases between them. The CDR3 spans 15 residues. The CDR3, as DNA: TGTGCCATCAGTGAGCCAGGGGGGAGCTCCTACGAGCAGTACTTC. This translates into CAISEPGGSSYEQYF.